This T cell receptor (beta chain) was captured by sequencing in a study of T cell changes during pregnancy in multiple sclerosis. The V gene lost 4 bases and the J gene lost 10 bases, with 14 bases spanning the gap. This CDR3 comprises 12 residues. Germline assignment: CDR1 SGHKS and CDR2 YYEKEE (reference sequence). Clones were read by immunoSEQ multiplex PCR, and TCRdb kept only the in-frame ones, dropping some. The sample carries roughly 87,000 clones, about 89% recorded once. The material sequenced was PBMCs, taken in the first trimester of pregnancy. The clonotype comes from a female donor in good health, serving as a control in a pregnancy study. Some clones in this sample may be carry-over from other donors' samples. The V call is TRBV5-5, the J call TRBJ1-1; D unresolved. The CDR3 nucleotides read TGTGCCAGCAGCCCCGGGGTAATGGGAGCTTTCTTT. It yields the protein CASSPGVMGAFF. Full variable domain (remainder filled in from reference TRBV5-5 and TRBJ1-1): DAGVTQSPTHLIKTRGQQVTLRCSPISGHKSVSWYQQVLGQGPQFIFQYYEKEERGRGNFPDRFSARQFPNYSSELNVNALLLGDSALYLCASSPGVMGAFFGQGTRLTVV.